Listed here are 32 T cell receptor beta chains from one sample, sequenced in a study of T cell changes during pregnancy in multiple sclerosis. TCRdb's copy holds only in-frame clones and misses some; the assay was immunoSEQ multiplex PCR. The sample holds approximately 130,000 clones; about 96% are singletons and the top ten take 0.44%. This sample comprised peripheral blood, obtained after pregnancy. These TCRs come from a female donor with multiple sclerosis, enrolled in a pregnancy study.

This chain uses TRBV9 with TRBJ1-2; the D gene is possibly TRBD1 (6 bases). This CDR3 is built from 15 residues. V was pared by 6 bases and J by 0 bases, with 15 bases between. Germline V gives CDR1 SGDLS, CDR2 YYNGEE. Here the CDR3 DNA reads TGTGCCAGCATCCGATTGGACAGAGCTAACTATGGCTACACCTTC. As protein: CASIRLDRANYGYTF.

The chain recombines TRBV7-2 with TRBJ2-3; possible D gene TRBD1, 6 bases. Germline V CDR1 and CDR2: SGHTA, FQGNSA. This CDR3 has 14 residues. V was pared by 2 bases and J by 0 bases, with 6 bases between. The CDR3 sequence: CASSLQGSTDTQYF. CDR3 sequence (DNA): TGTGCCAGCAGCTTACAGGGGAGCACAGATACGCAGTATTTT.

This chain joins TRBV18 and TRBJ2-7, with D possibly matching TRBD1 (6 bases). CDR3 size: 14 residues. V was pared by 5 bases and J by 7 bases, with 18 bases between. The germline CDR1 and CDR2 sequences are KGHSH and LQKENI. DNA of the CDR3: TGTGCCAGCTCATTACCGGGACAAACCAGGGAGCAGTACTTC. Protein: CASSLPGQTREQYF. The full variable domain, completed using reference TRBV18 and TRBJ2-7, is NAGVMQNPRHLVRRRGQEARLRCSPMKGHSHVYWYRQLPEEGLKFMVYLQKENIIDESGMPKERFSAEFPKEGPSILRIQQVVRGDSAAYFCASSLPGQTREQYFGPGTRLTVT.

The gene calls are TRBV29-1 and TRBJ2-5; weak D call: TRBD2 (7 bases). The end of the DNA is better explained by TRBJ2-7, so the J call may be wrong. The CDR3 spans 13 residues. Looked up from germline, CDR1 is SQVTM and CDR2 is ANQGSEA. Here the CDR3 DNA reads TGCAGCGTTGACGGGGGGACAACTAACGAGCAGTACTTC. Its translation: CSVDGGTTNEQYF.

This rearrangement joins TRBV4-2 to TRBJ2-7; 9 nucleotides match TRBD2. The CDR3 runs to 15 residues. The germline CDR1 and CDR2 sequences are LGHNA and YNFKEQ. Trimming cost V 1 base and J 2 bases; bases outside gene matches: 3. CDR3 sequence (DNA): TGTGCCAGCAGCCAAGCGCGGGAGGGCCCCTACGAGCAGTACTTC. Protein sequence: CASSQAREGPYEQYF.

This rearrangement joins TRBV28 to TRBJ2-7; 7 nucleotides line up with TRBD2. The J segment lost 0 bases and the V segment lost 1 base, leaving 6 bases of the junction unmatched. The CDR3 extends over 16 amino acids. Germline CDR1 MDHEN, CDR2 SYDVKM. This CDR3 reads CASSLSPREVSYEQYF. In nucleotides, the CDR3 is TGTGCCAGCAGTTTATCCCCACGGGAGGTCTCCTACGAGCAGTACTTC.

J is TRBJ1-1 and V is TRBV7-9; 8 bases align to TRBD1. The CDR3 runs to 13 residues. In germline, CDR1 is SEHNR, CDR2 FQNEAQ (reference sequence). Germline trimming cut 5 bases from V and 8 bases from J; bases unmatched to any gene: 7. Here the CDR3 reads CASSPSGGNEAFF. The CDR3, as DNA: TGTGCCAGCAGCCCGTCAGGGGGCAACGAAGCTTTCTTT.

This rearrangement joins TRBV4-1 to TRBJ2-1, with 11 nucleotides matching TRBD2. The CDR3 sequence is 16 residues long. Trimming cost V 5 bases and J 4 bases; bases outside gene matches: 7. The germline V gene encodes CDR1 MGHRA and CDR2 YSYEKL. The CDR3 coding sequence is TGCGCCAGCAGCATGGGACTAGCGGAGATTTACAATGAGCAGTTCTTC. Amino acids: CASSMGLAEIYNEQFF.

The rearrangement uses TRBV18 and TRBJ2-5; TRBD1 aligns across 8 bases. Trimming cost V 2 bases and J 3 bases; bases outside gene matches: 11. The CDR3 runs 17 residues. Per the germline V gene, CDR1 is KGHSH and CDR2 is LQKENI. CDR3 amino acids: CASSPRSPDRGKETQYF. Here the CDR3 DNA reads TGTGCCAGCTCACCAAGATCCCCCGACAGGGGTAAAGAGACCCAGTACTTC.

The chain links TRBV5-1 to TRBJ1-1, with unresolved D. The V end was cut by 1 base, the J end by 2 bases, with 15 bases between. Germline V gene data show CDR1 as SGHRS and CDR2 as YFSETQ. CDR3 size: 16 residues. The CDR3 DNA follows: TGCGCCAGCAGCTTGAGTTTCCTCCGGTTAAACACTGAAGCTTTCTTT. Translated, it gives CASSLSFLRLNTEAFF.

The genes are TRBV28 and TRBJ2-7; possible D gene TRBD2, 5 bases. V was pared by 4 bases and J by 0 bases, with 7 bases between. The germline V gene has CDR1 MDHEN and CDR2 SYDVKM. This CDR3 contains 13 residues. The CDR3 reads CASSSGFSYEQYF. As DNA, the CDR3 is TGTGCCAGCAGTTCGGGGTTCTCCTACGAGCAGTACTTC.

The chain carries TRBV5-1 and TRBJ2-7; 7 bases line up with TRBD2. Looked up from germline, CDR1 is SGHRS and CDR2 is YFSETQ. The J segment lost 2 bases and the V segment lost 4 bases, leaving 9 bases of the junction unmatched. The CDR3 is 15 amino acids. CDR3 DNA: TGCGCCAGCAGCGTATCCGGGACTATGGCCTACGAGCAGTACTTC. Translating gives CASSVSGTMAYEQYF.

The J gene is TRBJ2-3, the V gene TRBV10-3, with D uncertain. The germline V and J ends were trimmed by 6 bases and 0 bases, with 10 bases remaining between them. This CDR3 spans 14 amino acids. In germline, CDR1 is ENHRY, CDR2 SYGVKD. The chain's CDR3 is CAIRSQTSTDTQYF. The CDR3 DNA sequence: TGTGCCATCAGGTCTCAAACTAGCACAGATACGCAGTATTTT.

This rearrangement joins TRBV4-2 to TRBJ2-7; TRBD1 is a possible D gene (6 bases). Germline V gives CDR1 LGHNA, CDR2 YNFKEQ. Deletions cut 0 bases from V and 7 bases from J, with 19 bases between. The CDR3 sequence is 16 residues long. Written as DNA, the CDR3 is TGTGCCAGCAGCCAAGACCCCTCGGACAGACGGCGGGAGCAGTACTTC. Encoded protein: CASSQDPSDRRREQYF.

The genes are TRBV5-8 and TRBJ1-4; D perhaps matches TRBD1 (5 bases). V was trimmed by 2 bases and J by 8 bases, leaving 13 bases between them. This CDR3 has 14 amino acids. Per germline, CDR1 SGHTS and CDR2 YDEGEE. The CDR3 spells CASSLGQGGEKLFF. The CDR3 nucleotides are TGTGCCAGCAGCTTAGGGCAGGGAGGCGAAAAACTGTTTTTT.

This chain connects TRBV5-6 to TRBJ2-1; D possibly corresponds to TRBD2 (6 bases). Looked up from germline, CDR1 is SGHDT and CDR2 is YYEEEE. This CDR3 is built from 16 residues. The germline V and J ends were trimmed by 0 bases and 5 bases, with 15 bases remaining between them. CDR3 sequence reads: CASSLAERAWNNEQFF. CDR3 coding DNA: TGTGCCAGCAGCTTGGCCGAGCGGGCCTGGAACAATGAGCAGTTCTTC.

The chain links TRBV7-9 to TRBJ2-1, with TRBD1 identical over 8 bases. The CDR3 contains 15 residues. Germline values: CDR1 SEHNR, CDR2 FQNEAQ (reference sequence). V lost 3 bases to trimming and J lost 6 bases; unmatched junction nucleotides: 7. CDR3 residues: CASSLGTGDFNEQFF. CDR3 sequence (DNA): TGTGCCAGCAGCTTGGGGACAGGAGACTTCAATGAGCAGTTCTTC.

This clone was counted once. The CDR3 is CASSLAAGTKYSGNTIYF. In DNA, the CDR3 is TGTGCCAGCAGCTTAGCGGCTGGTACGAAATACTCTGGAAACACCATATATTTT. The rearrangement joins TRBV7-9 to TRBJ1-3; D is ambiguous. Trimming left V 0 bases short and J 0 bases short, with 15 bases between. The CDR3 extends over 18 amino acids. The V gene's germline CDR1 is SEHNR and CDR2 FQNEAQ (reference sequence).

This rearrangement joins TRBV4-3 to TRBJ2-7, with TRBD2 identical over 7 bases. CDR3 length: 16 amino acids. V was clipped by 0 bases and J by 2 bases; unmatched bases: 7. Germline CDR1 LGHNA, CDR2 YSLEER. CDR3 DNA: TGCGCCAGCAGCCAAGATGGGGGGGGGACGGCCTACGAGCAGTACTTC. Its protein is CASSQDGGGTAYEQYF.

The chain joins TRBV19 to TRBJ1-2, with TRBD1 matching over 7 bases. After removal of 1 base from V and 8 bases from J, the junction contained 13 bases not matched to a gene. Germline CDR1 reads LNHDA; CDR2 reads SQIVND (reference sequence). This CDR3 has 16 amino acids. The CDR3 sequence is CASSIVRHHGTEGYTF. As DNA, the CDR3 is TGTGCCAGTAGTATAGTCCGCCATCACGGGACAGAAGGCTACACCTTC.

The rearrangement links TRBV7-2 to TRBJ1-3; a weak D match, TRBD1 (5 bases). This CDR3 spans 16 amino acids. The ends were cut back, 2 bases at V and 2 bases at J, with 13 bases in the middle. Germline V CDR1 and CDR2: SGHTA, FQGNSA. Here the CDR3 DNA reads TGTGCCAGCAGCTTAACCGGGACTGCCCCTGGAAACACCATATATTTT. Translated, it gives CASSLTGTAPGNTIYF.

The genes are TRBV2 and TRBJ2-1; possible D gene TRBD2, 6 bases. This CDR3 spans 12 amino acids. Between the trimmed V and J ends, which lost 8 bases and 7 bases, there was a span of 12 bases. The germline CDR1 and CDR2 sequences are SNHLY and FYNNEI. The CDR3 bases are TGTGCCAGCGTGCGGGAAAATAATGAGCAGTTCTTC. Translated, it gives CASVRENNEQFF.

J is TRBJ1-2 and V is TRBV10-3; perhaps TRBD1 as D (5 bases). Germline V gene lookup returns CDR1 ENHRY and CDR2 SYGVKD. The CDR3 extends over 12 amino acids. Trimming stripped 5 bases from V and 6 bases from J, with 10 bases between. The CDR3: CAISFGADGYTF. DNA for the CDR3: TGTGCCATCAGTTTTGGGGCGGATGGCTACACCTTC.

The chain combines TRBV10-3 with TRBJ1-2, with 7 bases aligning to TRBD1. The CDR3 is made up of 16 amino acids. Germline-derived CDR1 and CDR2 are ENHRY and SYGVKD. V gave up 3 bases and J gave up 1 base; unmatched junction bases: 8. This CDR3 reads CAISDPLTGSNYGYTF. CDR3 DNA sequence: TGTGCCATCAGTGATCCGCTGACAGGGAGTAACTATGGCTACACCTTC.

V usage is TRBV7-6 and J usage is TRBJ2-7; D unclear. CDR3 length: 14 residues. The germline gives CDR1 SGHVS, CDR2 FNYEAQ. Trimming took off 2 bases at V and 2 bases at J, with 10 bases between the two ends. Written as DNA, the CDR3 is TGTGCCAGCAGCTTAACCGACAATACCTACGAGCAGTACTTC. It translates to CASSLTDNTYEQYF.

This clone was picked up one time. The V gene is TRBV29-1, the J gene TRBJ2-2; tentatively, D is TRBD1 (6 bases). CDR3 size: 13 residues. Trimming left V 8 bases short and J 0 bases short, with 10 bases between. Germline assignment: CDR1 SQVTM and CDR2 ANQGSEA. DNA of the CDR3: TGCAGCTGTAACAGGGCGAACACCGGGGAGCTGTTTTTT. Translating it yields CSCNRANTGELFF.

J is TRBJ2-7 and V is TRBV27; D might be TRBD1 (6 bases). Germline V gives CDR1 MNHEY, CDR2 SMNVEV (reference sequence). Trimming left V 6 bases short and J 3 bases short, with 15 bases between. The CDR3 loop spans 14 amino acids. The CDR3 region is CASRRQGFSYEQYF. CDR3 bases: TGTGCCAGCAGAAGGCAGGGGTTTAGCTACGAGCAGTACTTC.

The V and J genes are TRBV6-5 and TRBJ2-7; D gene ambiguous. The germline V gene has CDR1 MNHEY and CDR2 SVGAGI. V dropped 2 bases and J dropped 1 base, with 9 bases sitting between them. The length of the CDR3 is 14 residues. This CDR3 reads CASSYGRLSYEQYF. The CDR3 nucleotides are TGTGCCAGCAGTTACGGCAGGTTGTCCTACGAGCAGTACTTC.

The chain employs TRBV6-6 and TRBJ1-4; TRBD1 matches at 7 bases. The CDR3 is 14 amino acids. The V segment lost 4 bases and the J segment 8 bases; nucleotides outside the gene matches: 7. The germline gives CDR1 MNHNY, CDR2 SVGAGI (reference sequence). The CDR3 region has the DNA TGTGCCAGCAGTTCCTTACAGACAGGGGAAAAACTGTTTTTT. Translated, it gives CASSSLQTGEKLFF.

The chain uses TRBV27 and TRBJ2-7; tentative D call: TRBD2 (6 bases). CDR3 length: 14 amino acids. CDR1 MNHEY and CDR2 SMNVEV come from the germline V gene (reference sequence). Trimming left V 5 bases short and J 4 bases short, with 15 bases between. CDR3 sequence (DNA): TGTGCCAGCAGTAGTATTGGGGGGAAATACGAGCAGTACTTC. Translated: CASSSIGGKYEQYF.

This chain joins TRBV7-6 and TRBJ2-7; 11 positions agree with TRBD2. Trimming at V came to 5 bases and at J to 4 bases, leaving 7 bases not matched to a gene. The CDR3 is 15 residues long. Per the germline V gene, CDR1 is SGHVS and CDR2 is FNYEAQ. The DNA of the CDR3 is TGTGCCAGCAGCCTAACTAGCGGGAGCGGGTACGAGCAGTACTTC. This gives the protein CASSLTSGSGYEQYF. The whole variable domain, filled in from reference TRBV7-6 and TRBJ2-7, reads GAGVSQSPRYKVTKRGQDVALRCDPISGHVSLYWYRQALGQGPEFLTYFNYEAQQDKSGLPNDRFSAERPEGSISTLTIQRTEQRDSAMYRCASSLTSGSGYEQYFGPGTRLTVT.

This clone has only a few counts. The chain employs TRBV6-4 and TRBJ1-1, with D perhaps TRBD1 (6 bases). Germline CDR1 and CDR2: MRHNA and SNTAGT. The V end lost 6 bases, the J end lost 7 bases, and 12 bases lay between the germline ends. This CDR3 has 12 amino acids. This CDR3 is CASRGGRGEAFF. The CDR3 nucleotides read TGTGCCAGCAGGGGGGGGCGCGGTGAAGCTTTCTTT.